This T cell receptor (beta chain) emerged from a study of blood T cell repertoires in COVID-19. Study-level information: The United States, Italy and Spain supplied acute and convalescent COVID-19 samples.

The V gene end was trimmed by 3 bases and the J gene end by 1 base; junction bases not matched to a gene: 3. The CDR3 sequence is 14 residues long. Looked up from germline, CDR1 is SGHRS and CDR2 is YFSETQ. Libraries were prepared by immunoSEQ multiplex PCR; TCRdb keeps only in-frame clonotypes and omits some of them. The sample gives roughly 110,000 clones, over 55% of which show up once; approximately 0.87% is in the top ten. Material for sequencing was peripheral blood. This TCR was recovered from a human donor with acute or convalescent COVID-19. The donor label of this sample is uncertain. The gene calls are TRBV5-1 and TRBJ1-1; 7 bases are a match to TRBD1. CDR3 DNA sequence: TGCGCCAGCAGCTCCAGGACAGGGAACACTGAAGCTTTCTTT. Translation: CASSSRTGNTEAFF. The complete variable domain, with remaining parts taken from reference TRBV5-1 and TRBJ1-1, reads KAGVTQTPRYLIKTRGQQVTLSCSPISGHRSVSWYQQTPGQGLQFLFEYFSETQRNKGNFPGRFSGRQFSNSRSEMNVSTLELGDSALYLCASSSRTGNTEAFFGQGTRLTVV.